This TCR beta chain was found in a study of post-analysis software for immune sequencing data. Study at large: Several disease courses (relapsing-remitting, secondary progressive and progressive-relapsing) of multiple sclerosis were included. Notes on the study in general: Controls had significantly higher normalized Chao1 diversity than multiple sclerosis patients. Roughly five TRBV segments were more frequent in patients than controls; TRBV5-6, TRBV5-1 and TRBV20-1 belonged to this group.

Concerning this clonotype itself: Its antigen is currently unknown.

Unique molecular identifiers were built into the TCR beta cDNA libraries. When roughly 0.9 to 10 million T cells were used, they gave 500,000 or so cDNA molecules. Via MiXCR, TCRdb re-called the PCR reads, giving one row per CDR3 protein. The sample holds 600,000 to 750,000 distinct CDR3 sequences, more than 50% seen once. CDR3 length: 12 residues. Deletions cut 3 bases from V and 6 bases from J, with 9 bases between. Germline CDR1 SEHNR, CDR2 FQNEAQ (reference sequence). V usage is TRBV7-9 and J usage is TRBJ2-7; D unclear. This sequence originates from a girl aged 2-10 years with multiple sclerosis. Sequenced: blood. For the CDR3, the DNA is TGTGCCAGCAGCTTCGACGACCTCGAGCAGTACTTC. This translates into CASSFDDLEQYF.